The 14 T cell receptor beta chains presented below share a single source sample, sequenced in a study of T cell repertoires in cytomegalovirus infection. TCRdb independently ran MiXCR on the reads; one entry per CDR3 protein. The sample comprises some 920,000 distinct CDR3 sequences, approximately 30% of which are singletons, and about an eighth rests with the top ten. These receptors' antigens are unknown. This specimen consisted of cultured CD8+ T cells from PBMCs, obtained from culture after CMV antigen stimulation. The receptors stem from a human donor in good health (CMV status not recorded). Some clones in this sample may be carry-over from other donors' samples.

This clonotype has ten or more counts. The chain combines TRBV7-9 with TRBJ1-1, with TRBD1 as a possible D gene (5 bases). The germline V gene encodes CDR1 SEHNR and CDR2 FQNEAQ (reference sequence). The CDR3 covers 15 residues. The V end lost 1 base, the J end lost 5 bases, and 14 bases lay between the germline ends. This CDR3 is CASSLVGVRGTEAFF. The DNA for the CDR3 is TGTGCCAGCAGCTTAGTCGGCGTGAGGGGAACTGAAGCTTTCTTT.

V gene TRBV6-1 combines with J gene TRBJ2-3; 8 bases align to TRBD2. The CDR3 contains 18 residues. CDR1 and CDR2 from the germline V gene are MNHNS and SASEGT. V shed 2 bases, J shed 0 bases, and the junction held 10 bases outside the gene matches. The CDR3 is CASSESVYGGASTDTQYF. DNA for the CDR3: TGTGCCAGCAGTGAAAGTGTCTACGGGGGGGCCAGCACAGATACGCAGTATTTT.

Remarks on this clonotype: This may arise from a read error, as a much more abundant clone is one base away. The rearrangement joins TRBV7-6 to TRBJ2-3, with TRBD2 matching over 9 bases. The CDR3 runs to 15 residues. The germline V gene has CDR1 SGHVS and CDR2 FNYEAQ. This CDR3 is CVSSLGGGAADTQYF. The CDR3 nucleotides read TGTGTCAGCAGCTTAGGCGGGGGGGCTGCAGATACGCAGTATTTT.

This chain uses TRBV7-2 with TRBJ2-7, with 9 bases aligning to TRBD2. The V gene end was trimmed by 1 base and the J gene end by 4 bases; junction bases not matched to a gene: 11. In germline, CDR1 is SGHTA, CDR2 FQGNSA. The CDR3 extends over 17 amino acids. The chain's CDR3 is CASSLEFWGLAPYEQYV. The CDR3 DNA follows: TGTGCCAGCAGCTTAGAGTTTTGGGGACTAGCACCGTACGAGCAGTACGTC.

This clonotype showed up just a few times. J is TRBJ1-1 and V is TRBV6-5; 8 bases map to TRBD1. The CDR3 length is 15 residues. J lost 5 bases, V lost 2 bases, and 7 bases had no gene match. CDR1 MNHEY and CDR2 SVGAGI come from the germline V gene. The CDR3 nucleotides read TGTGCCAGCAGTTACGGGCGAACAGGGGGGACTGAAGCTTTCTTT. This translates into CASSYGRTGGTEAFF.

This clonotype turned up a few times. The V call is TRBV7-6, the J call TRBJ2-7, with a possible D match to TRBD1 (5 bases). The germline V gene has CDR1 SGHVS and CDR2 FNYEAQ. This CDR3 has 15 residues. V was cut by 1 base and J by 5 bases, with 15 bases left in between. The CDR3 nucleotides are TGTGCCAGCAGCTTAGTCGGCAGGGATGTGAACGAGCAGTACTTC. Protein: CASSLVGRDVNEQYF.

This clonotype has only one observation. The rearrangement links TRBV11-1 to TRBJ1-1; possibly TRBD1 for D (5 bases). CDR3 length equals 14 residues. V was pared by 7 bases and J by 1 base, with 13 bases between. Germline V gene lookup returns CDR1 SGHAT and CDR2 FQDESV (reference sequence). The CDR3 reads CASTWGVGNTEAFF. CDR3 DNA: TGTGCCAGCACCTGGGGCGTGGGGAACACTGAAGCTTTCTTT.

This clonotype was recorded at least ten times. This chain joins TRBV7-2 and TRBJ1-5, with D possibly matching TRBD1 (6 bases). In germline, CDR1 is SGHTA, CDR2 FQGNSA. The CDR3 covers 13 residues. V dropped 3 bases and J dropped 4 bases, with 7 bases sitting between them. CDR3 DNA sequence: TGTGCCAGCAGCTTCGACAGGAATCAGCCCCAGCATTTT. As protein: CASSFDRNQPQHF.

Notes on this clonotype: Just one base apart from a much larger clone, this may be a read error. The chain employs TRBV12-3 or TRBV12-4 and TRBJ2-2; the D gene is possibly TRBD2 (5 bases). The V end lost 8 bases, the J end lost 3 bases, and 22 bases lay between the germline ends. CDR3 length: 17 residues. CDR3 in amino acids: CASYPPSKRWDTGELFF. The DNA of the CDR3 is TGTGCCAGCTATCCCCCGTCTAAGCGGTGGGACACCGGGGAGCTGTTTTTT.

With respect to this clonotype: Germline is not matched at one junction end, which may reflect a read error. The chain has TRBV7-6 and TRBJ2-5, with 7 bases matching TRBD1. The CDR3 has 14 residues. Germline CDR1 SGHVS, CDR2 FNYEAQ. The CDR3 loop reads CASSLGTDQETQYF. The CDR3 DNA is TGTGCTAGCAGCCTAGGGACAGACCAAGAGACCCAGTACTTC.

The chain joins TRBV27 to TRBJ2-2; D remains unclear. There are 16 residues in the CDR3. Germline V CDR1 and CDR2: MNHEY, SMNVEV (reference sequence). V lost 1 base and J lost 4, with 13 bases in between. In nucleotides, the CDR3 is TGTGCCAGCAGTTTATACCCAAGCCTGGGCACCGGGGAGCTGTTTTTT. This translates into CASSLYPSLGTGELFF.

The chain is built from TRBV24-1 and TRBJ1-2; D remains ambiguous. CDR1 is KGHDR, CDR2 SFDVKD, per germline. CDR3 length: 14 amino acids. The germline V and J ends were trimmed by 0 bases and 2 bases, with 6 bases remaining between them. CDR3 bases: TGTGCCACCAGTGATTTGGGGCAGAACTATGGCTACACCTTC. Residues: CATSDLGQNYGYTF.

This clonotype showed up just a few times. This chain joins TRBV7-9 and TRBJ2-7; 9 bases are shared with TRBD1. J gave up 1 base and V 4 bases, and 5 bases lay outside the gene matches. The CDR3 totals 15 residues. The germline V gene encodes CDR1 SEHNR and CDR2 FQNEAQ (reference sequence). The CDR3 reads CASSWGTGWSYEQYF. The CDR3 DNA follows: TGTGCCAGCAGCTGGGGGACAGGGTGGTCCTACGAGCAGTACTTC. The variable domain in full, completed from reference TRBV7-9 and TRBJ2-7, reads DTGVSQNPRHKITKRGQNVTFRCDPISEHNRLYWYRQTLGQGPEFLTYFQNEAQLEKSRLLSDRFSAERPKGSFSTLEIQRTEQGDSAMYLCASSWGTGWSYEQYFGPGTRLTVT.

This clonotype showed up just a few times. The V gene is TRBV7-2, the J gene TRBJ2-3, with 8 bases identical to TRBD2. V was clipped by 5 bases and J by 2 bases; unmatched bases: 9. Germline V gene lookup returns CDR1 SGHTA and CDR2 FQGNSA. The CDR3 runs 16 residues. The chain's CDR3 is CASSPDGGAYTDTQYF. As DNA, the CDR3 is TGTGCCAGCAGCCCCGACGGGGGGGCATACACAGATACGCAGTATTTT.